Listed below are T cell receptor beta chains from one sample, sequenced in a study of patients and donors after allogeneic stem cell transplantation. One entry per CDR3 protein, called by TCRdb with MiXCR from the RT-PCR reads. This sample has about 410,000 distinct CDR3 sequences; 16% occur once, and the top ten carry roughly 7%. The material sequenced was blood, either unsorted or a sorted T cell fraction (not recorded which). Receptors were obtained from a human donor who was either an allogeneic HSCT recipient or a stem cell or donor lymphocyte infusion donor (not recorded which). It is not recorded whose cells these are; they may come from a transplant donor. Both conserved end residues are part of each CDR3. A D gene is named only where the DNA matches it firmly. The size entry is marked missing in some rows and otherwise reads once, few, many or a size class.

TRBJ2-3 | few | TRBV19 | - | TGTGCCAGTAGTTCCCCCCCGGGACTCCTCCTCACAGATACGCAGTATTTT | CASSSPPGLLLTDTQYF
TRBJ1-4 | many | TRBV18 | TRBD1 | TGTGCCAGCTCACCACGACAGGGGAGCAAACTGTTTTTT | CASSPRQGSKLFF
TRBJ1-1 | few | TRBV12-3/TRBV12-4 | TRBD1 | TGTGCCAGCAGTTGGGGACAGATGAACACTGAAGCTTTCTTT | CASSWGQMNTEAFF
TRBJ2-7 | many | TRBV12-3/TRBV12-4 | TRBD2 | TGTGCCAGCAGTTTTGGAGGAGCGGGGTACGAGCAGTACTTC | CASSFGGAGYEQYF
TRBJ1-3 | - | TRBV7-2 | - | TGTGCCAGCAGCTTAGTGGACAGTCTTGGAAACACCATATATTTT | CASSLVDSLGNTIYF
TRBJ1-4 | - | TRBV3-1 | - | TGTGCCAGCAGCAGGGCCCGGGGCGTTGGTGAAAAACTGTTTTTT | CASSRARGVGEKLFF
TRBJ2-1 | - | TRBV29-1 | TRBD1 | TGCAGCGTTGTGGTCTTACAGGGGGAGCAGTTCTTC | CSVVVLQGEQFF
TRBJ2-7 | few | TRBV27 | - | TGTGCCAGCAGTTTGGGTCGGGTTGTCCACGAGCAGTACTTC | CASSLGRVVHEQYF
TRBJ2-3 | once | TRBV7-3 | TRBD2 | TGTGCCAGCAGCCAGGGTTCGAGGCGGGAGGGCCAAGATACGCAGAATTTT | CASSQGSRREGQDTQNF
TRBJ1-3 | - | TRBV6-5 | - | TGTGCCAGCAGTTACTCGGGCCCGGGAGGAACCATATATTTT | CASSYSGPGGTIYF
TRBJ2-5 | - | TRBV6-2/TRBV6-3 | - | TGTGCCTCCTACCCCCCGTGGATTCAAGAGACCCAGTACTTC | CASYPPWIQETQYF
TRBJ2-3 | few | TRBV4-3 | - | TGCGCCAGCAGCTCCACCTTGGGCCCAAGCACAGATACGCAGTATTTT | CASSSTLGPSTDTQYF
TRBJ2-5 | - | TRBV4-1 | - | TGCGCCAGCCAGCAGCGACAGGTGGGGAGAGGAGAGACCCAGTACTTC | CASQQRQVGRGETQYF
TRBJ2-1 | many | TRBV20-1 | TRBD2 | TGCAGTGCTAGCGGGACTAGCGGGAGCTCCTACAATGAGCAGTTCTTC | CSASGTSGSSYNEQFF
TRBJ1-4 | - | TRBV19 | TRBD1 | TGTGCCAGTAGTATTCAAGGGGGCGGAGGTGAAAAACTGTTTTTT | CASSIQGGGGEKLFF
TRBJ1-1 | once | TRBV19 | - | TGTGCCAGTAGTATGTGGAACACTGAAGCTTTCTTT | CASSMWNTEAFF
TRBJ2-3 | - | TRBV10-3 | - | TGTGCCACCGGGGGTTCTAGCACAGATACGCAGTATTTT | CATGGSSTDTQYF
TRBJ1-3 | - | TRBV6-1 | - | TGTGCCAGCAGTGAGCGCCGACAAGGAGCTAGGAACACCATATATTTT | CASSERRQGARNTIYF
TRBJ2-3 | many | TRBV12-3/TRBV12-4 | - | TGTGCCAGCAGTTTAGGCACAAAAGGGGCAGATACGCAGTATTTT | CASSLGTKGADTQYF
TRBJ2-3 | - | TRBV20-1 | - | TGCAGTGCTAGGGGGACTTTCAGGGGCGGAGTAGATACGCAGTATTTT | CSARGTFRGGVDTQYF
TRBJ2-7 | - | TRBV20-1 | - | TGCAGTGCTACGGACCTGGGGGCCTACGAGCAGTACTTC | CSATDLGAYEQYF
TRBJ1-1 | - | TRBV9 | - | TGTGCCAGCAGCGTACATGGGGGGGGCAGGAAGAACACTGAAGCTTTCTTT | CASSVHGGGRKNTEAFF